This passage covers 29 T cell receptor beta chains from one sample sequenced in a study of T-cell memory formation after mild COVID-19. TCRdb re-analysed the 5' RACE reads in MiXCR, keeping a single row per CDR3 protein. The sample shows fewer than 250,000 distinct CDR3 sequences, more than 9% of them seen only once. Sequencing was carried out using PBMCs or a T cell subset sorted from them (not recorded which). All receptors come from a man aged 18 to 30 who had mild COVID-19 (a few samples of this study predate the infection). Cell type and time point are not known.

V gene TRBV7-3 combines with J gene TRBJ2-7, with 7 bases lining up with TRBD1. V was clipped by 5 bases and J by 0 bases; unmatched bases: 4. This CDR3 spans 14 amino acids. Germline-derived CDR1 and CDR2 are SGHTA and FQGTGA. Here the CDR3 DNA reads TGTGCCAGCAGCCCGACAGGGATCTCCTACGAGCAGTACTTC. Translating gives CASSPTGISYEQYF.

This clonotype was seen more than once but under ten times. Written as DNA, the CDR3 is TGCGCCAGCAGCGAGGCCCATAGACAGGGGCCGTATAGCAATCAGCCCCAGCATTTT. Its translation is CASSEAHRQGPYSNQPQHF. The J gene is TRBJ1-5, the V gene TRBV10-1; TRBD1 matches 8 bases. CDR1 and CDR2 (germline): WNHNN, SYGVQD (reference sequence). The junction had 16 bases not matched to a gene; V was cut back by 6 bases and J by 0 bases. The CDR3 is made up of 19 amino acids.

This clonotype was found many times. The V gene is TRBV7-2, the J gene TRBJ2-1; D unclear. Germline V lookup: CDR1 SGHTA, CDR2 FQGNSA. The CDR3 totals 15 residues. Trimming removed 5 bases from V and 0 bases from J, with 11 bases in between. The DNA of the CDR3 is TGTGCCAGCAGCAGAGCCGGAAGCTCCTACAATGAGCAGTTCTTC. Protein sequence: CASSRAGSSYNEQFF.

Here the CDR3 DNA reads TGCGCCAGCAGCCAATCCGGGACAGTTAATGAAAAACTGTTTTTT. Translated, it gives CASSQSGTVNEKLFF. V is TRBV4-3 and J is TRBJ1-4; TRBD1 matches at 7 bases. The germline V gene has CDR1 LGHNA and CDR2 YSLEER. With 2 bases clipped from V and 4 bases from J, the junction kept 4 bases outside the gene matches. The length of the CDR3 is 15 residues.

This clonotype was observed many times. The CDR3 region has the DNA TGCAGTGCTAGATTCTCCTACCGGGGGGTGAATGAGCAGTTCTTC. This encodes CSARFSYRGVNEQFF. The V call is TRBV20-1, the J call TRBJ2-1; TRBD2 aligns across 7 bases. This CDR3 is built from 15 residues. Germline V gene sequence: CDR1 DFQATT, CDR2 SNEGSKA (reference sequence). Unmatched junction bases numbered 11, after V lost 2 bases and J lost 7 bases.

Turning to this clonotype: This may be a read error, as it is one base from a much larger clone. The rearrangement joins TRBV5-1 to TRBJ2-2; D is ambiguous. V lost 2 bases and J lost 3, with 5 bases in between. Germline CDR1 and CDR2: SGHRS and YFSETQ. The CDR3 runs to 13 residues. The CDR3 here is CASSFMDTGELFF. For the CDR3, the DNA is TGCGCCAGCAGCTTTATGGACACCGGGGAGCTGTTTTTT. The complete variable domain, with remaining parts taken from reference TRBV5-1 and TRBJ2-2, reads KAGVTQTPRYLIKTRGQQVTLSCSPISGHRSVSWYQQTPGQGLQFLFEYFSETQRNKGNFPGRFSGRQFSNSRSEMNVSTLELGDSALYLCASSFMDTGELFFGEGSRLTVL.

The chain combines TRBV5-1 with TRBJ1-2, with D uncertain. The CDR3 runs 14 residues. The V gene's germline CDR1 is SGHRS and CDR2 YFSETQ. The V end lost 5 bases, the J end lost 8 bases, and 19 bases lay between the germline ends. CDR3 nucleotides: TGCGCCAGCAGGGACGGGAGGAGTCGGTCCGGCTACACCTTC. Translating it yields CASRDGRSRSGYTF.

There are a few counts of this clonotype. The chain links TRBV4-1 to TRBJ2-3, with D possibly TRBD2 on 5 matching bases. V was cut by 8 bases and J by 5 bases, with 23 bases left in between. CDR3 length equals 16 residues. Germline lookup yields CDR1 MGHRA and CDR2 YSYEKL. The CDR3 is CASANYVASARDTQYF. The CDR3 DNA reads as TGCGCCAGCGCAAATTACGTAGCGAGTGCCCGAGATACGCAGTATTTT.

This clonotype was counted only a few times. This rearrangement joins TRBV7-2 to TRBJ2-2; D is unresolved. Between the trimmed V and J ends, which lost 3 bases and 0 bases, there was a span of 11 bases. This CDR3 is 16 amino acids long. Germline assignment: CDR1 SGHTA and CDR2 FQGNSA. The CDR3 loop is CASSFRHPTNTGELFF. The CDR3 DNA reads TGTGCCAGCAGCTTCCGACACCCCACGAACACCGGGGAGCTGTTTTTT.

A few counts support this clonotype. The chain employs TRBV5-1 and TRBJ2-7, with a tentative D call TRBD2 (5 bases). CDR1 is SGHRS and CDR2 is YFSETQ in the germline V gene. The CDR3 loop spans 12 amino acids. V lost 4 bases and J lost 2, with 7 bases in between. The CDR3: CASSPGTYEQYF. The CDR3 DNA reads as TGCGCCAGCAGCCCGGGAACCTACGAGCAGTACTTC. Looking up the rest from reference TRBV5-1 and TRBJ2-7 gives the full variable domain: KAGVTQTPRYLIKTRGQQVTLSCSPISGHRSVSWYQQTPGQGLQFLFEYFSETQRNKGNFPGRFSGRQFSNSRSEMNVSTLELGDSALYLCASSPGTYEQYFGPGTRLTVT.

This clonotype showed up just a few times. The genes are TRBV6-5 and TRBJ1-1; D might be TRBD1 (6 bases). The length of the CDR3 is 15 residues. V lost 7 bases, J lost 1 base, and 16 bases lay in between. Germline V gene lookup returns CDR1 MNHEY and CDR2 SVGAGI. CDR3 region: CASNLRGGTNTEAFF. The CDR3 nucleotides are TGTGCCAGCAACCTAAGGGGGGGTACGAACACTGAAGCTTTCTTT.

The V call is TRBV5-1, the J call TRBJ1-3; D is unclear. CDR3 length equals 13 residues. V was trimmed by 7 bases and J by 2 bases, leaving 10 bases between them. Germline V gives CDR1 SGHRS, CDR2 YFSETQ. The CDR3 region has the DNA TGCGCCAGCGGATCGGGAGCTGGAAACACCATATATTTT. Translating gives CASGSGAGNTIYF.

This clonotype was detected ten times or more. One junction end disagrees with the germline gene, perhaps due to a read error. This rearrangement joins TRBV4-1 to TRBJ1-1; D gene ambiguous. Germline loops: CDR1 MGHRA, CDR2 YSYEKL. This CDR3 comprises 16 residues. This CDR3 reads CASRQGIGRENTEAFF. As DNA, the CDR3 is TGCGCCAGCAGGCAAGGAATCGGACGGGAAAACACTGAAGCTTTCTTT.

This rearrangement joins TRBV3-1 to TRBJ1-6; D is possibly TRBD1 (5 bases). V was clipped by 4 bases and J by 10 bases, with 17 bases between them. In germline, CDR1 is LGHDT, CDR2 YNNKEL (reference sequence). This CDR3 region has 15 residues. The DNA for the CDR3 is TGTGCCAGCAGCCTTAGGGGCAGCGGGGGATCACCCCTCCACTTT. It is translated as CASSLRGSGGSPLHF.

The CDR3 DNA sequence: TGTGCCACCAGCACCCCGGACCTATATGGCTACACCTTC. Its translation: CATSTPDLYGYTF. V is TRBV15 and J is TRBJ1-2; D gene uncertain. V was shortened by 4 bases and J by 5 bases, with 11 bases between the two germline ends. Germline CDR1 reads LNHNV; CDR2 reads YYDKDF (reference sequence). The CDR3 totals 13 residues.

The chain is built from TRBV5-6 and TRBJ2-5, with TRBD1 identical over 7 bases. The CDR3 covers 15 residues. Trimming took 4 bases from V and 1 from J; bases not matched to a gene: 7. The V gene's germline CDR1 is SGHDT and CDR2 YYEEEE. The CDR3 DNA is TGTGCCAGCAGCCCAACCCGGACAGGCCAAGAGACCCAGTACTTC. Residues: CASSPTRTGQETQYF.

The sample holds a few counts of this clonotype. V is TRBV21-1 and J is TRBJ1-2; the DNA was not compared with TRBD1, the D call given in the table. TRBV21-1 represents a pseudogene. CDR3 length equals 13 residues. The CDR3 loop reads CASSVGTDYGYTF. As DNA, the CDR3 is TGTGCCAGCAGCGTAGGGACAGACTATGGCTACACCTTC.

The chain recombines TRBV20-1 with TRBJ2-2; D gene ambiguous. The CDR3 loop spans 13 amino acids. From germline, CDR1 is DFQATT and CDR2 SNEGSKA (reference sequence). V shed 3 bases and J shed 5 bases, with 10 bases lying between them. CDR3 DNA: TGCAGTGCTAGGGCCTACTTGACCGGGGAGCTGTTTTTT. Protein: CSARAYLTGELFF.

This clonotype showed up just a few times. The chain combines TRBV7-2 with TRBJ2-3, with D perhaps TRBD1 (5 bases). Germline loops: CDR1 SGHTA, CDR2 FQGNSA. This CDR3 has 15 amino acids. V was trimmed by 6 bases and J by 0 bases, leaving 13 bases between them. CDR3 sequence: CASRIQGHSTDTQYF. CDR3 DNA: TGTGCCAGCAGAATCCAGGGCCATAGCACAGATACGCAGTATTTT.

V is TRBV11-1 and J is TRBJ1-2; D gene ambiguous. This CDR3 is 16 amino acids long. V was trimmed by 7 bases and J by 4 bases, leaving 22 bases between them. Per germline, CDR1 SGHAT and CDR2 FQDESV (reference sequence). This chain's CDR3 is CASNYQPSSKGYGYTF. For the CDR3, the DNA is TGTGCCAGCAACTACCAACCCAGCTCTAAGGGCTATGGCTACACCTTC.

V gene TRBV4-1 combines with J gene TRBJ1-2, with 7 bases that match TRBD1. CDR3 length: 15 residues. The V segment lost 2 bases and the J segment 3 bases; nucleotides outside the gene matches: 6. The germline V gene encodes CDR1 MGHRA and CDR2 YSYEKL. CDR3 sequence: CASSQRDSGHYGYTF. CDR3 nucleotide sequence: TGCGCCAGCAGCCAAAGGGACAGCGGCCACTATGGCTACACCTTC.

This clonotype was observed a few times. The V call is TRBV20-1, the J call TRBJ2-3; 7 positions match TRBD2. With V trimmed by 6 bases and J by 6 bases, 15 bases remained unmatched. Germline lookup yields CDR1 DFQATT and CDR2 SNEGSKA (reference sequence). The CDR3 loop spans 15 amino acids. CDR3 loop: CSARQRGLPADTQYF. CDR3 bases: TGCAGTGCCCGACAAAGGGGACTACCGGCGGATACGCAGTATTTT.

This clonotype was detected a few times. The chain uses TRBV4-2 and TRBJ2-5, with 12 bases that match TRBD2. The CDR3 spans 17 residues. The J segment lost 2 bases and the V segment lost 6 bases, leaving 10 bases of the junction unmatched. Germline CDR1 and CDR2: LGHNA and YNFKEQ. The CDR3 loop is CASSRHSSGGAQETQYF. DNA for the CDR3: TGTGCCAGCAGTCGACATTCTAGCGGGGGGGCTCAAGAGACCCAGTACTTC.

Here the CDR3 DNA reads TGTGCCAGCAGTGAAGGAAGCTCTGGAAACACCATATATTTT. Translating gives CASSEGSSGNTIYF. The chain carries TRBV6-2 or TRBV6-3 and TRBJ1-3, with D hard to call. CDR1 and CDR2 (germline): MNHEY, SVGEGT. The V gene lost 5 bases and the J gene lost 0 bases, with 8 bases spanning the gap. This CDR3 is 14 amino acids long.

The genes are TRBV3-1 and TRBJ1-2; D remains ambiguous. The V end was cut by 3 bases, the J end by 8 bases, with 7 bases between. Per the germline V gene, CDR1 is LGHDT and CDR2 is YNNKEL (reference sequence). The length of the CDR3 is 11 residues. The CDR3 here is CASSQAGGYTF. As DNA, the CDR3 is TGTGCCAGCAGCCAGGCTGGCGGCTACACCTTC.

This clonotype was counted a few times. V and J are TRBV29-1 and TRBJ2-1, with no clear D. The CDR3 runs to 14 residues. Germline CDR1 reads SQVTM; CDR2 reads ANQGSEA. V shed 4 bases and J shed 1 base, with 11 bases lying between them. The CDR3 sequence is CSVAGQGSYNEQFF. CDR3 nucleotide sequence: TGCAGCGTTGCTGGGCAAGGTTCCTACAATGAGCAGTTCTTC.

The chain joins TRBV5-1 to TRBJ2-3, with no clear D. The CDR3 has 15 residues. Trimming stripped 1 base from V and 6 bases from J, with 15 bases between. Per germline, CDR1 SGHRS and CDR2 YFSETQ. CDR3 amino acids: CASSLTRISSDTQYF. The CDR3 DNA follows: TGCGCCAGCAGCTTGACTCGGATTAGTAGCGATACGCAGTATTTT. Based on the CDR3 plus reference TRBV5-1 and TRBJ2-3, the full variable domain is KAGVTQTPRYLIKTRGQQVTLSCSPISGHRSVSWYQQTPGQGLQFLFEYFSETQRNKGNFPGRFSGRQFSNSRSEMNVSTLELGDSALYLCASSLTRISSDTQYFGPGTRLTVL.

This clonotype has just a few counts. This sequence joins TRBV3-1 and TRBJ2-5; 9 bases align to TRBD2. The CDR3 loop spans 16 amino acids. Germline V gives CDR1 LGHDT, CDR2 YNNKEL (reference sequence). Trimming cost V 4 bases and J 5 bases; bases outside gene matches: 11. As DNA, the CDR3 is TGTGCCAGCAGCCGAGGTTTAGCGGGGGCAGGGGAGACCCAGTACTTC. Translating it yields CASSRGLAGAGETQYF.

This clonotype was counted a few times. The chain joins TRBV9 to TRBJ1-3; D remains ambiguous. Germline V CDR1 and CDR2: SGDLS, YYNGEE. V was cut by 0 bases and J by 0 bases, with 10 bases left in between. The CDR3 spans 16 residues. The CDR3 bases are TGTGCCAGCAGCGTAGACCCCCTTCACTCTGGAAACACCATATATTTT. Amino acids: CASSVDPLHSGNTIYF. The full variable domain, in which reference TRBV9 and TRBJ1-3 provide the parts outside the CDR3, is DSGVTQTPKHLITATGQRVTLRCSPRSGDLSVYWYQQSLDQGLQFLIQYYNGEERAKGNILERFSAQQFPDLHSELNLSSLELGDSALYFCASSVDPLHSGNTIYFGEGSWLTVV.